Shown below are 6 T cell receptor beta chains from a single sample sequenced in a study of PD-L1 blockade in urothelial cancer. The protocol was immunoSEQ multiplex PCR, while the TCRdb copy is restricted to in-frame clones and leaves out a portion. In the table there are about 24,000 clones, less than 90% of which are singletons. The sample was PBMCs, taken around atezolizumab (anti-PD-L1) treatment. All receptors derive from a man in his sixties or seventies with urothelial cancer.

This rearrangement joins TRBV30 to TRBJ2-7, with TRBD1 identical over 11 bases. Germline V gives CDR1 GTSNPN, CDR2 SVGIG (reference sequence). Losses at the gene ends were 5 bases for V and 6 bases for J; bases not matched to a gene: 6. The CDR3 runs to 13 residues. CDR3 in amino acids: CAWGDRGTGEQYF. CDR3 coding DNA: TGTGCCTGGGGGGACAGGGGGACTGGCGAGCAGTACTTC.

The J gene is TRBJ1-4, the V gene TRBV19; maybe TRBD1 (5 bases). The CDR3 contains 12 residues. In germline, CDR1 is LNHDA, CDR2 SQIVND (reference sequence). V lost 4 bases and J lost 8, with 8 bases in between. CDR3 sequence reads: CASSRQYEKLFF. The CDR3 coding sequence is TGTGCCAGTAGTAGACAGTACGAAAAACTGTTTTTT.

This sequence joins TRBV7-3 and TRBJ1-1; the D is unclear. The germline V gene has CDR1 SGHTA and CDR2 FQGTGA. Trimming pared 3 bases from V and 6 bases from J, leaving 11 bases between. The CDR3 runs 13 residues. CDR3 DNA: TGTGCCAGCAGCTTGGCCGATCTTTCTGAAGCTTTCTTT. Amino acid sequence: CASSLADLSEAFF.

The V and J genes are TRBV6-1 and TRBJ2-7; 7 bases agree with TRBD2. The length of the CDR3 is 15 residues. V lost 7 bases, J lost 2 bases, and 11 bases stayed unmatched. Germline values: CDR1 MNHNS, CDR2 SASEGT. This CDR3 reads CASIPMGGEAYEQYF. In nucleotides, the CDR3 is TGTGCCAGCATCCCGATGGGGGGGGAGGCCTACGAGCAGTACTTC.

The rearrangement joins TRBV7-8 to TRBJ2-5, with 13 nucleotides matching TRBD2. J lost 4 bases, V lost 5 bases, and 10 bases had no gene match. Germline loops: CDR1 SGHVS, CDR2 FQNEAQ. The CDR3 extends over 17 amino acids. CDR3 in amino acids: CASSPHGRLAGGETQYF. The DNA for the CDR3 is TGTGCCAGCAGCCCTCATGGTCGACTAGCGGGAGGAGAGACCCAGTACTTC.

The chain recombines TRBV27 with TRBJ1-4; TRBD1 matches at 10 bases. This CDR3 region has 16 residues. Looked up from germline, CDR1 is MNHEY and CDR2 is SMNVEV (reference sequence). The J segment lost 11 bases and the V segment lost 5 bases, leaving 14 bases of the junction unmatched. CDR3 loop: CASSRNPTGGVDKLFF. CDR3 coding DNA: TGTGCCAGCAGTCGAAATCCGACAGGGGGCGTCGACAAACTGTTTTTT. Complete variable domain (other parts from reference TRBV27 and TRBJ1-4): EAQVTQNPRYLITVTGKKLTVTCSQNMNHEYMSWYRQDPGLGLRQIYYSMNVEVTDKGDVPEGYKVSRKEKRNFPLILESPSPNQTSLYFCASSRNPTGGVDKLFFGSGTQLSVL.